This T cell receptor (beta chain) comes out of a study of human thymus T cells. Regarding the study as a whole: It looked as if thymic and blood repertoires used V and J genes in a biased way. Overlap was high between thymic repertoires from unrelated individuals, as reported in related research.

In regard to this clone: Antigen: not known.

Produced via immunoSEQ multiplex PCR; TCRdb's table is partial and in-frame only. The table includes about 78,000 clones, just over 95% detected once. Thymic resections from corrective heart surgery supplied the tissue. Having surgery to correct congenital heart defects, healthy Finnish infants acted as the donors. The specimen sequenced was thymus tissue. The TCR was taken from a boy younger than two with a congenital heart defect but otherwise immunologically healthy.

This CDR3 reads CASSLRRPGQHNSPLHF. The CDR3 nucleotides read TGCGCCAGCAGCTTGAGGCGACCGGGACAGCATAATTCACCCCTCCACTTT. The chain has TRBV5-1 and TRBJ1-6; 7 bases line up with TRBD1. CDR3 size: 17 residues. Trimming removed 1 base from V and 5 bases from J; junction bases left unmatched: 9. Germline CDR1 SGHRS, CDR2 YFSETQ.